This T cell receptor beta chain was captured in a study of long-term antiretroviral therapy in people with HIV (dated by TCRdb to the early 2020s). About the investigation overall: The earliest samples were collected about a decade before the 2015 WHO recommendation for immediate ART, when ART was typically delayed until CD4 counts fell. This retrospective serial study examined whether starting ART and sustained HIV suppression were associated with changes in the composition and diversity of the TRB repertoire in peripheral blood. From some 28 adults with confirmed HIV infection, the cohort provided approximately 210 cryopreserved PBMC samples, gathered serially across a mean of around 6 years (range 1-12). Of the 30 to 35 participants with HIV, eleven were female. No cross-contamination during QIAcube processing was shown when test extractions of a monoclonal T-cell line were performed alongside about 30 polyclonal samples. The research as a whole found: Inferences about post-ART repertoire changes were limited because no data were available on ART adherence, viral resistance or therapy changes. Since PBMC availability was limited, sequencing covered only the TCR beta chain, with no alpha chain pairing. Starting ART was linked to a significant rise in TRB diversity, yet even with long-term ART the diversity remained significantly lower than in transplant donor controls. Expanded TRB clones identified before ART initiation dominated the repertoire across all time points, though the dominance fluctuated and decreased in many PLHIV after ART. HIV repertoires had narrower CDR3 length ranges than controls, and the network structure suggested an antigen-experienced repertoire that shifted only slightly toward naive after ART. The samples were dated from about 2004 to 2017, and the ART regimens that were used may be less effective than current ART regimens. Unsorted PBMC were profiled instead of sorted CD4+ and CD8+ T cells because pre-ART samples had limited cell numbers.

V is cut by 6 bases and J by 0 bases, and the space between the germline ends is 15 bases. CDR1 is given as MDHEN and CDR2 as SYDVKM, both from the germline V gene. From the cysteine up to the phenylalanine, the CDR3 has a length of 16 residues. The kept DNA is CDR3 alone, 48 bases in frame from the first base. As concerns this clone: Its antigen is still unknown. No much larger clone is present one base from it, and per-base qualities are unavailable.

To be included, a participant needed at least one PBMC sample from before ART initiation plus at least two post-ART samples. Every participant with HIV received treatment in the United States of America. Before DNA extraction, cryopreserved samples containing 1-10 million PBMC were thawed and washed. At the time of the earliest PBMC sample, participants with HIV were aged between roughly 20 and 55 years. PBMC samples were contributed by each participant from 1-4 timepoints before ART initiation and 2-8 timepoints after ART initiation, with a median of 7 samples. Serial HIV viral load, CD4+ T-cell count, ART history and demographic data were obtained for every participant. Genomic DNA was extracted from unsorted PBMC with a Qiagen kit on a QIAcube, processed in batches of 12 samples. Sequencing of the TRB variable region was done with the immunoSEQ hsTCRB v3.0 assay at survey level resolution. A depth of roughly 40,000-55,000 T-cell genomes per sample was targeted for TRB sequencing. Pooled TRB libraries were sequenced on an Illumina MiSeq with a v3 150-cycle kit. Turning to the authors' computational methods: Repertoire analysis was run in R within a reproducible Nextflow workflow that covered QC, data transformation and analysis. Custom analyses were implemented in LymphoSeq2, an R package for AIRR-Seq data exploration. Several samples that produced fewer than 5000 total TRB sequences were removed, so approximately 170 HIV repertoires were analyzed. Among the 200 or so HIV repertoires that were kept, around 59 were collected before ART initiation and more than 120 were collected after ART initiation. Repertoires were downsampled to 5000 TRB nucleotide sequences, with summary statistics averaged over 100 downsampling iterations. TRB sequences were retained for analysis only if CDR3 regions of at least seven amino acids were present. Diversity was measured with a Shannon entropy-derived clonality score and the Gini coefficient. In the repertoire networks, any two of the top 5000 CDR3 amino acid sequences were connected whenever the two sequences differed by an edit distance of one. GLIPH2 predicted antigen specificity groups and MHC restriction for TRB CDR3 amino acid sequences. To flag known associations with CMV, EBV, HIV or tissue antigens, CDR3 amino acid sequences were compared against VDJdb and McPAS-TCR. Pre-ART, post-ART and control groups were compared with Wilcoxon signed-rank tests and Holm-Bonferroni correction. TCRdb took this table from immuneACCESS and kept in-frame rearrangements with V and J called. Such tables lack part of the clones; where checked against another copy, unresolved V genes explain under half of the gap, and the rest is unexplained. V, J and clone size are those of that table, while D and trimming were read from the DNA. Recorded for this sample are about 14,000 clones; roughly 88% of them occurred a single time. The biggest ten clones account for roughly 10% of the sample.

Sequencing used unsorted PBMCs, obtained 6.2 years after starting antiretroviral therapy. The rearranged segments are TRBV28 and TRBJ2-1; a weak D assignment points to TRBD1 (5 bases agree). The TCR was taken from a man between 40 and 49 years old with HIV. The CDR3 is CASSQPTVSSYNEQFF. The DNA is TGTGCCAGCAGCCAACCGACAGTGAGCTCCTACAATGAGCAGTTCTTC.